This section outlines one TCR beta chain sequence together with its context. In the original analysis: Reference gene primers were amplified, and this amplification served to estimate nucleated cell counts. Produced via immunoSEQ multiplex PCR; TCRdb's table is partial and in-frame only. V, J and clone size were drawn from that table, and D and trimming were deduced from the DNA. The sample records roughly 250,000 clones, around 82% being singletons. This specimen comes from a study of blood T cell repertoires in COVID-19. Study-level information: In each case, the material was cDNA or gDNA derived from T cells, B-cell-depleted T cells, or PBMCs.

This CDR3 spans 16 amino acids. V dropped 1 base and J dropped 0 bases, with 10 bases sitting between them. Germline lookup yields CDR1 ENHRY and CDR2 SYGVKD. This sequence originates from a woman aged 80 or older with active or convalescent COVID-19. The J gene is TRBJ1-3, the V gene TRBV10-3, with a possible D match to TRBD1 (5 bases). Sequencing was carried out using peripheral blood. The CDR3 DNA follows: TGTGCCATCAGTGAGTTCGGGGGATCCTCTGGAAACACCATATATTTT. Translating it yields CAISEFGGSSGNTIYF.